The rows below give T cell receptor beta chains drawn from one sample of a study of blood T cell repertoires in COVID-19. The table came from immunoSEQ multiplex PCR; TCRdb's copy has only in-frame clones and leaves some out. This sample carries a few hundred thousand clones, 83% of them seen once, and the ten largest clones take approximately 5%. The sample taken for sequencing was PBMCs or T cells enriched from blood (not recorded which). Source of these receptors: a woman in her forties or fifties who had recovered from COVID-19. Each CDR3 is given with its conserved first and last residue. D genes are given only for firm matches. A clone size is listed for some rows: how often the clone was seen (once, few, many), or a class if it is expanded.

j_call d_call clone_size v_call cdr3_nt cdr3_aa
TRBJ2-5 . . TRBV7-3 TGTGCCAGCAGCTTGTCAGGGGGGAGGCAGACCCAGTACTTC CASSLSGGRQTQYF
TRBJ1-6 . . TRBV9 TGTGCCAGCAGCGTAGGGCCGTCCGGGGGGTATAATTCACCCCTCCACTTT CASSVGPSGGYNSPLHF
TRBJ1-5 . . TRBV6-5 TGTGCCAGCAGCCTTGCGGGGGGAAACCAGCCCCAGCATTTT CASSLAGGNQPQHF
TRBJ1-3 TRBD1 once TRBV5-6 TGTGCCAGCAGCACCGTAACAGGGGGTGTATCTGGAAACACCATATATTTT CASSTVTGGVSGNTIYF
TRBJ2-3 . . TRBV11-3 TGTGCCAGCAGCTCCGGACTGTTGGGGGATACGCAGTATTTT CASSSGLLGDTQYF
TRBJ2-3 . . TRBV7-9 TGTGCCAGCAGCTTAGCGCGGGGTCAGGGAGATACGCAGTATTTT CASSLARGQGDTQYF
TRBJ2-5 TRBD2 . TRBV7-6 TGTGCCAGCAGCTCCAAAAAAGCGGGAGAAATGGAGACCCAGTACTTC CASSSKKAGEMETQYF
TRBJ1-5 . . TRBV15 TGTGCCACCAGCAGAGAGGCAGGGTACAATCAGCCCCAGCATTTT CATSREAGYNQPQHF
TRBJ2-7 . . TRBV7-2 TGTGCCAGCAGCTCCACAGGGTTAAAGGACGAGCAGTACTTC CASSSTGLKDEQYF
TRBJ1-1 . . TRBV6-5 TGTGCCACCCTGAGGGGGTTGGAGGCTTTCTTT CATLRGLEAFF
TRBJ1-5 TRBD1 once TRBV19 TGTGCCAGTAGTCCAGGGGGCCTCGAATTGGGCCAGCATTTT CASSPGGLELGQHF
TRBJ1-2 . . TRBV7-9 TGTGCCAGCAGCCCCTCAACCGGGACATTCCCCTATGGCTACACCTTC CASSPSTGTFPYGYTF
TRBJ2-1 . once TRBV25-1 TGTGCCAGCAGTCTCCAGGCGGGGGCCGGGGACAATGAGCAGTTCTTC CASSLQAGAGDNEQFF
TRBJ2-1 . once TRBV5-6 TGTGCCAGCAGCTCCTCTAGGTCCTCCGGCAATGAGCAGTTCTTC CASSSSRSSGNEQFF
TRBJ1-6 . . TRBV27 TGTGCCAGCAGTTTATTACACCGAGGAAATTCACCCCTCCACTTT CASSLLHRGNSPLHF
TRBJ2-7 . many TRBV29-1 TGCAGCGTTGTAGGGGACTCCTACGAGCAGTACTTC CSVVGDSYEQYF
TRBJ1-2 TRBD1 . TRBV5-4 TGTGCCAGCAGCCACCGGACAGGGGGCTATGGCTACACCTTC CASSHRTGGYGYTF
TRBJ1-2 . . TRBV15 TGTGCCACCGACTCAGGGTATGGCTACACCTTC CATDSGYGYTF
TRBJ2-7 TRBD1 . TRBV15 TGTGCCACCAGCAGGGACAGGGGTAGCTACGAGCAGTACTTC CATSRDRGSYEQYF